Following are 26 T cell receptor beta chains from one sample sequenced in a study of blood T cell repertoires in COVID-19. This table comes from immunoSEQ multiplex PCR, and its TCRdb copy is limited to in-frame clones, with some not included. The sample has nearly 50,000 clones; more than 75% are singletons. The sample comprised peripheral blood. Receptors were obtained from a woman older than 75 with COVID-19, enrolled during active disease.

The V gene is TRBV16, the J gene TRBJ2-5; D gene unclear. The CDR3 runs to 14 residues. CDR1 is KGHSY, CDR2 FQNENV, per germline. V was pared by 2 bases and J by 0 bases, with 7 bases between. CDR3 DNA sequence: TGTGCCAGCAGCCAAGGAGAATACCAAGAGACCCAGTACTTC. It translates to CASSQGEYQETQYF.

A remark on this clone: The same CDR3 is also encoded by other DNA sequences in this sample. V is TRBV2 and J is TRBJ2-7; TRBD2 might be the D (7 bases). V lost 3 bases to trimming and J lost 4 bases, with 10 bases between them. The CDR3 covers 13 residues. Germline-derived CDR1 and CDR2 are SNHLY and FYNNEI. In DNA, the CDR3 is TGTGCCAGCAGTGACGGGGGGCTATACGAGCAGTACTTC. Its translation is CASSDGGLYEQYF. Full variable domain (missing parts from reference TRBV2 and TRBJ2-7): EPEVTQTPSHQVTQMGQEVILRCVPISNHLYFYWYRQILGQKVEFLVSFYNNEISEKSEIFDDQFSVERPDGSNFTLKIRSTKLEDSAMYFCASSDGGLYEQYFGPGTRLTVT.

The genes are TRBV3-1 (or the pseudogene TRBV3-2) and TRBJ2-5, with TRBD2 matching over 9 bases. This CDR3 is 16 amino acids long. V shed 0 bases, J shed 6 bases, and the junction held 8 bases outside the gene matches. Germline lookup yields CDR1 LGHDT and CDR2 YNNKEL (reference sequence). CDR3 protein: CASSQERSGRRKTQYF. The CDR3 coding sequence is TGTGCCAGCAGCCAAGAAAGAAGCGGGAGGAGAAAGACCCAGTACTTC.

The chain combines TRBV5-8 with TRBJ2-3, with D possibly matching TRBD2 (5 bases). Looked up from germline, CDR1 is SGHTS and CDR2 is YDEGEE. This CDR3 has 17 residues. The ends were cut back, 0 bases at V and 0 bases at J, with 14 bases in the middle. The CDR3: CASSLGAGLTSTDTQYF. In nucleotides, the CDR3 is TGTGCCAGCAGCTTGGGAGCCGGACTCACTAGCACAGATACGCAGTATTTT.

The genes are TRBV12-3 or TRBV12-4 and TRBJ1-2; TRBD1 might be the D (6 bases). V gave up 8 bases and J gave up 2 bases, with 12 bases separating them. This CDR3 is built from 13 residues. CDR3 sequence: CASRRTVNYGYTF. The CDR3 DNA is TGTGCCAGCCGCAGGACAGTCAACTATGGCTACACCTTC.

The chain is built from TRBV5-1 and TRBJ2-1; TRBD2 matches at 13 bases. The V segment lost 2 bases and the J segment 5 bases; nucleotides outside the gene matches: 4. The CDR3 runs 16 residues. The germline V gene has CDR1 SGHRS and CDR2 YFSETQ. CDR3 sequence: CASSFGTSGKNNEQFF. The CDR3 nucleotides are TGCGCCAGCAGCTTCGGGACTAGCGGGAAGAACAATGAGCAGTTCTTC. Looking up the rest from reference TRBV5-1 and TRBJ2-1 gives the full variable domain: KAGVTQTPRYLIKTRGQQVTLSCSPISGHRSVSWYQQTPGQGLQFLFEYFSETQRNKGNFPGRFSGRQFSNSRSEMNVSTLELGDSALYLCASSFGTSGKNNEQFFGPGTRLTVL.

This clone has a handful of counts. The rearrangement links TRBV6-5 to TRBJ2-7, with 9 positions matching TRBD2. Germline V lookup: CDR1 MNHEY, CDR2 SVGAGI. This CDR3 contains 14 residues. J was trimmed by 4 bases and V by 5 bases; bases with no gene match: 6. Here the CDR3 DNA reads TGTGCCAGCAGTCCCGGACTAGCGCTGTACGAGCAGTACTTC. This codes for CASSPGLALYEQYF.

The V gene is TRBV5-4, the J gene TRBJ1-2, with TRBD1 identical over 8 bases. Germline V gene lookup returns CDR1 SGHNT and CDR2 YYREEE (reference sequence). The junction had 8 bases not matched to a gene; V was cut back by 3 bases and J by 10 bases. This CDR3 region has 13 residues. The CDR3 loop reads CASSSWTGIAYTF. In DNA form, the CDR3 reads TGTGCCAGCAGCTCTTGGACAGGGATAGCCTACACCTTC.

With regard to this clone: Other DNA sequences within the sample encode an identical CDR3. The genes are TRBV28 and TRBJ1-5, with D perhaps TRBD1 (6 bases). Germline V gives CDR1 MDHEN, CDR2 SYDVKM. The germline V and J ends were trimmed by 1 base and 6 bases, with 16 bases remaining between them. CDR3 size: 16 residues. CDR3: CASSLLGRGFVQPQHF. The CDR3 nucleotides are TGTGCCAGCAGTTTATTAGGTAGGGGGTTTGTTCAGCCCCAGCATTTT. The entire variable domain, with the rest obtained from reference TRBV28 and TRBJ1-5, is as follows: DVKVTQSSRYLVKRTGEKVFLECVQDMDHENMFWYRQDPGLGLRLIYFSYDVKMKEKGDIPEGYSVSREKKERFSLILESASTNQTSMYLCASSLLGRGFVQPQHFGDGTRLSIL.

The rearrangement links TRBV14 to TRBJ1-2; 7 nucleotides align to TRBD1. Germline-derived CDR1 and CDR2 are SGHDN and FVKESK. After removal of 0 bases from V and 4 bases from J, the junction contained 14 bases not matched to a gene. This CDR3 is 18 amino acids long. Written as DNA, the CDR3 is TGTGCCAGCAGCCAAGATCGGTTGGGAACAGGGGCGGGCTATGGCTACACCTTC. It specifies CASSQDRLGTGAGYGYTF.

As DNA, the CDR3 is TGTGCCACCACGGCTAGCGGGAGTACGGAGACCCAGTACTTC. This gives the protein CATTASGSTETQYF. This chain uses TRBV19 with TRBJ2-5; 10 nucleotides agree with TRBD2. Trimming took 10 bases from V and 5 from J; bases not matched to a gene: 10. The CDR3 sequence is 14 residues long. CDR1 is LNHDA, CDR2 SQIVND, per germline (reference sequence).

The chain is built from TRBV6-6 and TRBJ2-7; 8 bases line up with TRBD1. V shed 6 bases, J shed 2 bases, and the junction held 15 bases outside the gene matches. The CDR3 contains 17 residues. The germline gives CDR1 MNHNY, CDR2 SVGAGI (reference sequence). The CDR3 reads CASRRSGQGTNPYEQYF. CDR3 coding DNA: TGTGCCAGCAGACGATCTGGACAGGGCACGAACCCCTACGAGCAGTACTTC.

The rearrangement joins TRBV7-9 to TRBJ2-7, with TRBD2 identical over 9 bases. V shed 10 bases and J 4 bases; nucleotides not matched to a gene: 14. Germline assignment: CDR1 SEHNR and CDR2 FQNEAQ (reference sequence). The CDR3 spans 15 residues. The CDR3 sequence: CATEPGVAGDYEQYF. The CDR3 bases are TGTGCCACCGAGCCCGGGGTAGCGGGAGATTACGAGCAGTACTTC.

A single count supports this clone. The chain couples TRBV27 to TRBJ1-2; 8 nucleotides agree with TRBD1. The trim removed 6 bases at V and 4 bases at J, leaving 10 bases unmatched. CDR3 length: 15 residues. Germline assignment: CDR1 MNHEY and CDR2 SMNVEV (reference sequence). The CDR3 DNA follows: TGTGCCAGCAGGGACACAGGGGGAAGGGTCTATGGCTACACCTTC. Its protein product is CASRDTGGRVYGYTF.

This clone came up once. The V call is TRBV5-1, the J call TRBJ1-2, with a weak D call TRBD1 (6 bases). V was shortened by 4 bases and J by 4 bases, with 14 bases between the two germline ends. The CDR3 contains 14 residues. Germline CDR1 and CDR2: SGHRS and YFSETQ. This CDR3 is CASSPGQTLYGYTF. The CDR3 region has the DNA TGCGCCAGCAGCCCTGGACAGACTCTCTATGGCTACACCTTC.

The chain combines TRBV2 with TRBJ1-3; D is perhaps TRBD1 (5 bases). This CDR3 is 15 amino acids long. Trimming removed 10 bases at V and 0 bases at J, with 16 bases between. Germline V gene sequence: CDR1 SNHLY, CDR2 FYNNEI. The CDR3 loop reads CANTWGGYSGNTIYF. The CDR3 coding sequence is TGTGCCAACACCTGGGGGGGATACTCTGGAAACACCATATATTTT. Looking up the rest from reference TRBV2 and TRBJ1-3 gives the full variable domain: EPEVTQTPSHQVTQMGQEVILRCVPISNHLYFYWYRQILGQKVEFLVSFYNNEISEKSEIFDDQFSVERPDGSNFTLKIRSTKLEDSAMYFCANTWGGYSGNTIYFGEGSWLTVV.

This clone was recorded only once. The chain links TRBV7-6 to TRBJ1-3; possible D gene TRBD1, 6 bases. Looked up from germline, CDR1 is SGHVS and CDR2 is FNYEAQ. CDR3 length: 14 residues. Trimming cost V 6 bases and J 5 bases, with 14 bases left between them. CDR3 DNA sequence: TGTGCCAGCAGTAGGACAGCACTCAGAAACACCATATATTTT. The encoded protein is CASSRTALRNTIYF.

The V gene is TRBV11-1, the J gene TRBJ2-1; 7 bases are shared with TRBD2. After removal of 5 bases from V and 7 bases from J, the junction contained 14 bases not matched to a gene. The germline CDR1 and CDR2 sequences are SGHAT and FQDESV (reference sequence). CDR3 length: 16 amino acids. The chain's CDR3 is CASSPRERVRGNEQFF. CDR3 bases: TGTGCCAGCAGCCCCCGCGAGAGGGTGCGGGGGAATGAGCAGTTCTTC.

This clone was recorded only once. V is TRBV18 and J is TRBJ1-5; D gene uncertain. Germline loops: CDR1 KGHSH, CDR2 LQKENI. The V end was cut by 6 bases, the J end by 5 bases, with 23 bases between. This CDR3 comprises 17 residues. The CDR3 DNA follows: TGTGCCAGCTCCGAACAACTGGGCACCGCGTCCCATCAGCCCCAGCATTTT. Encoded protein: CASSEQLGTASHQPQHF.

The chain carries TRBV7-9 and TRBJ2-3, with 7 bases that match TRBD1. The CDR3 runs to 16 residues. Trimming removed 5 bases from V and 1 base from J; junction bases left unmatched: 9. The V gene's germline CDR1 is SEHNR and CDR2 FQNEAQ (reference sequence). CDR3 loop: CASSTLQGKGTDTQYF. The CDR3 nucleotides read TGTGCCAGCAGCACTTTACAGGGGAAGGGCACAGATACGCAGTATTTT.

The genes are TRBV19 and TRBJ1-1; 9 nucleotides line up with TRBD1. Germline V CDR1 and CDR2: LNHDA, SQIVND (reference sequence). CDR3 size: 14 residues. V lost 6 bases to trimming and J lost 3 bases; unmatched junction nucleotides: 5. The DNA of the CDR3 is TGTGCCAGTAGACCGACAGGGGGTCACACTGAAGCTTTCTTT. This codes for CASRPTGGHTEAFF.

This sequence joins TRBV7-9 and TRBJ1-5; maybe TRBD1 (5 bases). CDR3 size: 15 residues. CDR1 SEHNR and CDR2 FQNEAQ come from the germline V gene (reference sequence). V was shortened by 5 bases and J by 6 bases, with 17 bases between the two germline ends. The CDR3 protein is CASSPPAGRPQPQHF. The CDR3 region has the DNA TGTGCCAGCAGCCCCCCAGCAGGGCGTCCTCAGCCCCAGCATTTT.

V gene TRBV10-1 combines with J gene TRBJ2-1; TRBD1 agrees at 7 bases. Per germline, CDR1 WNHNN and CDR2 SYGVQD (reference sequence). The CDR3 length is 13 residues. The V gene end was trimmed by 6 bases and the J gene end by 9 bases; junction bases not matched to a gene: 8. CDR3 sequence: CASRAGGSGEQFF. CDR3 coding DNA: TGCGCCAGCAGGGCAGGGGGTTCGGGTGAGCAGTTCTTC.

This sequence joins TRBV5-1 and TRBJ1-4; D is undetermined. Germline V CDR1 and CDR2: SGHRS, YFSETQ. The CDR3 spans 15 residues. V shed 4 bases and J shed 2 bases, with 12 bases lying between them. The CDR3 DNA reads as TGCGCCAGCAGCGCCCAACCAGGCACTAATGAAAAACTGTTTTTT. Translated, it gives CASSAQPGTNEKLFF.

The chain uses TRBV19 and TRBJ2-7, with 10 bases lining up with TRBD1. The germline CDR1 and CDR2 sequences are LNHDA and SQIVND (reference sequence). V trimming: 4 bases; J trimming: 5 bases; junction bases outside the gene matches: 11. The CDR3 sequence is 16 residues long. The CDR3 DNA sequence: TGTGCCAGTAGTAAACGAACGGGACAGGGGTTCCACGAGCAGTACTTC. It codes for CASSKRTGQGFHEQYF.

This chain uses TRBV18 with TRBJ1-2, with TRBD1 identical over 7 bases. This CDR3 contains 17 residues. CDR1 and CDR2 (germline): KGHSH, LQKENI. Unmatched junction bases numbered 9, after V lost 0 bases and J lost 2 bases. The CDR3 spells CASSPPVTGANNYGYTF. CDR3 DNA sequence: TGTGCCAGCTCACCACCGGTTACAGGGGCGAACAACTATGGCTACACCTTC.